These 16 T cell receptor beta chains were sequenced from one sample in a study of PD-1 blockade in classical Hodgkin lymphoma. Libraries were prepared by immunoSEQ multiplex PCR; TCRdb keeps only in-frame clonotypes and omits some of them. The sample includes some 17,000 clones, 60% to 75% of them seen just once. The time point was: cycle 4 day 1 (C4D1), after five to seven weeks of nivolumab. Brentuximab vedotin exposure varied, and every patient relapsed after autologous stem cell transplantation. This sample comprised peripheral blood mononuclear cells (PBMCs), obtained before the fourth cycle of nivolumab. Receptor source: a human donor with classical Hodgkin lymphoma.

V and J are TRBV5-4 and TRBJ2-1; 8 positions match TRBD1. With 4 bases clipped from V and 7 bases from J, the junction kept 13 bases outside the gene matches. Germline V lookup: CDR1 SGHNT, CDR2 YYREEE (reference sequence). The CDR3 length is 16 residues. CDR3 sequence: CASSPSGGFGGNEQFF. CDR3 in DNA: TGTGCCAGCAGCCCCTCAGGGGGCTTTGGGGGGAATGAGCAGTTCTTC.

The genes are TRBV11-2 and TRBJ2-1, with 14 bases lining up with TRBD2. V lost 5 bases and J lost 8; bases outside the gene matches: 5. Germline V CDR1 and CDR2: SGHAT, FQNNGV. The CDR3 has 15 residues. CDR3 protein: CASSLGTSGSYEQFF. In DNA, the CDR3 is TGTGCCAGCAGCCTCGGGACTAGCGGGAGCTATGAGCAGTTCTTC.

The J gene is TRBJ2-1, the V gene TRBV9, with a weak D call TRBD2 (6 bases). Germline CDR1 SGDLS, CDR2 YYNGEE. The V and J ends lost 0 bases and 1 base respectively, with 11 bases between them. The CDR3 sequence is 16 residues long. The CDR3: CASSVVAGQSYNEQFF. The CDR3 DNA follows: TGTGCCAGCAGCGTAGTTGCGGGGCAATCCTACAATGAGCAGTTCTTC.

The chain carries TRBV2 and TRBJ2-7; D unclear. V gave up 2 bases and J gave up 4 bases, with 6 bases separating them. The CDR3 is made up of 12 amino acids. CDR1 SNHLY and CDR2 FYNNEI come from the germline V gene. The CDR3 is CASSEPRYEQYF. CDR3 in DNA: TGTGCCAGCAGTGAACCCCGGTACGAGCAGTACTTC.

This clone was detected a few times. The rearrangement uses TRBV9 and TRBJ1-3; D is possibly TRBD1 (6 bases). V lost 2 bases, J lost 5 bases, and 14 bases lay in between. The CDR3 sequence is 15 residues long. Germline V gene data show CDR1 as SGDLS and CDR2 as YYNGEE. CDR3 bases: TGTGCCAGCAGCGTCGGGGGCAACAGTAGAAACACCATATATTTT. It encodes CASSVGGNSRNTIYF.

The DNA for the CDR3 is TGTGCCAGCAGCAACACTTATGACGGGACAGATACGCAGTATTTT. Its translation: CASSNTYDGTDTQYF. This chain connects TRBV13 to TRBJ2-3; unclear D gene. The germline V and J ends were trimmed by 5 bases and 3 bases, with 15 bases remaining between them. Germline lookup yields CDR1 PRHDT and CDR2 FYEKMQ (reference sequence). This CDR3 region has 15 residues.

The chain employs TRBV7-8 and TRBJ2-3; 11 positions match TRBD2. Germline V gene lookup returns CDR1 SGHVS and CDR2 FQNEAQ. The CDR3 is made up of 17 amino acids. V was clipped by 4 bases and J by 3 bases; unmatched bases: 9. The CDR3 nucleotides are TGTGCCAGCAGCTCCCGTGTTACTAGCGGGAGTACAGATACGCAGTATTTT. Translating it yields CASSSRVTSGSTDTQYF. Full variable domain (outside the CDR3, taken from reference TRBV7-8 and TRBJ2-3): GAGVSQSPRYKVAKRGQDVALRCDPISGHVSLFWYQQALGQGPEFLTYFQNEAQLDKSGLPSDRFFAERPEGSVSTLKIQRTQQEDSAVYLCASSSRVTSGSTDTQYFGPGTRLTVL.

The chain couples TRBV27 to TRBJ1-5; perhaps TRBD1 as D (6 bases). Germline loops: CDR1 MNHEY, CDR2 SMNVEV (reference sequence). V lost 5 bases and J lost 7, with 12 bases in between. The CDR3 sequence is 13 residues long. The CDR3, as DNA: TGTGCCAGCAGTCCCCAGAGGGGGCAGCCCCAGCATTTT. It encodes CASSPQRGQPQHF.

The rearrangement joins TRBV28 to TRBJ2-2, with a possible D match to TRBD1 (5 bases). The V end lost 2 bases, the J end lost 3 bases, and 7 bases lay between the germline ends. The CDR3 loop spans 14 amino acids. Germline-derived CDR1 and CDR2 are MDHEN and SYDVKM. This chain's CDR3 is CASSLQGDTGELFF. CDR3 in DNA: TGTGCCAGCAGTTTACAGGGCGACACCGGGGAGCTGTTTTTT.

V usage is TRBV7-9 and J usage is TRBJ2-2, with D hard to call. Germline V gene data show CDR1 as SEHNR and CDR2 as FQNEAQ (reference sequence). Trimming pared 0 bases from V and 6 bases from J, leaving 14 bases between. The CDR3 sequence is 16 residues long. The CDR3 protein is CASSLAVNLGPGELFF. CDR3 in DNA: TGTGCCAGCAGCTTAGCAGTGAACCTAGGCCCCGGGGAGCTGTTTTTT. Looking up the rest from reference TRBV7-9 and TRBJ2-2 gives the full variable domain: DTGVSQNPRHKITKRGQNVTFRCDPISEHNRLYWYRQTLGQGPEFLTYFQNEAQLEKSRLLSDRFSAERPKGSFSTLEIQRTEQGDSAMYLCASSLAVNLGPGELFFGEGSRLTVL.

In its sample, this clone was seen a few times. The chain links TRBV4-1 to TRBJ1-6, with 8 bases aligning to TRBD1. This CDR3 is 15 amino acids long. Germline V lookup: CDR1 MGHRA, CDR2 YSYEKL. The V gene end was trimmed by 7 bases and the J gene end by 5 bases; junction bases not matched to a gene: 7. The CDR3 sequence is CASKDRVGDNSPLHF. CDR3 nucleotide sequence: TGCGCCAGCAAGGACAGGGTAGGAGATAATTCACCCCTCCACTTT.

This rearrangement joins TRBV5-5 to TRBJ1-5; D is uncertain. V lost 1 base, J lost 0 bases, and 8 bases lay in between. Germline V gene data show CDR1 as SGHKS and CDR2 as YYEKEE (reference sequence). This CDR3 is built from 15 residues. This CDR3 reads CASSLTVNSNQPQHF. The DNA for the CDR3 is TGTGCCAGCAGCTTGACCGTTAATAGCAATCAGCCCCAGCATTTT.

The gene calls are TRBV5-4 and TRBJ1-2, with 10 bases that match TRBD1. The V gene end was trimmed by 2 bases and the J gene end by 3 bases; junction bases not matched to a gene: 4. Looked up from germline, CDR1 is SGHNT and CDR2 is YYREEE (reference sequence). There are 15 residues in the CDR3. CDR3 sequence: CASSFSGTGDYGYTF. The CDR3 DNA is TGTGCCAGCAGCTTCTCTGGGACAGGGGACTATGGCTACACCTTC.

Only a few counts were recorded for this clone. V is TRBV19 and J is TRBJ2-7; a weak D match, TRBD2 (5 bases). CDR1 and CDR2 from the germline V gene are LNHDA and SQIVND (reference sequence). Trimming took off 6 bases at V and 6 bases at J, with 18 bases between the two ends. The CDR3 has 14 residues. CDR3 sequence reads: CASSPRWTSGEQYF. The CDR3, as DNA: TGTGCCAGTAGCCCCCGGTGGACTTCGGGCGAGCAGTACTTC.

This clone occurred once. This chain connects TRBV30 to TRBJ1-1; D is ambiguous. The germline V gene encodes CDR1 GTSNPN and CDR2 SVGIG (reference sequence). Between the trimmed V and J ends, which lost 4 bases and 0 bases, there was a span of 12 bases. The CDR3 consists of 14 residues. The CDR3 DNA is TGTGCCTGGAATCCGGAGGAGGTGAACACTGAAGCTTTCTTT. Translation gives CAWNPEEVNTEAFF.

The gene calls are TRBV27 and TRBJ2-1, with 9 positions matching TRBD1. Germline CDR1 is MNHEY and CDR2 is SMNVEV (reference sequence). CDR3 length: 15 amino acids. V trimming: 4 bases; J trimming: 3 bases; junction bases outside the gene matches: 4. CDR3 DNA: TGTGCCAGCAGTTCGGGACAGGGACTCTACAATGAGCAGTTCTTC. The encoded protein is CASSSGQGLYNEQFF.